The 9 T cell receptor beta chains listed next were all sequenced from one sample in a study of Ad26.COV2.S vaccination and SARS-CoV-2 variants. This table comes from immunoSEQ multiplex PCR, and its TCRdb copy is limited to in-frame clones, with some not included. The repertoire holds around 400,000 clones, with approximately 90% as singletons. The treatment is: some 20 received Ad26.COV2.S at low or high dose, single or two shots; about five received placebo; per-sample allocation not given. The samples were gathered on day 63 after the first injection of vaccine or placebo. The specimen was peripheral blood, collected in a trial of Ad26.COV2.S vaccine versus placebo. These receptors came from a person between 18 and 65 years old who received the Ad26.COV2.S COVID-19 vaccine or a placebo.

The chain couples TRBV6-4 to TRBJ2-2; 12 positions agree with TRBD2. This CDR3 is 15 amino acids long. CDR1 is MRHNA and CDR2 is SNTAGT in the germline V gene. J was trimmed by 3 bases and V by 6 bases; bases with no gene match: 2. CDR3 amino acids: CASSLAGGDTGELFF. The CDR3 DNA sequence: TGTGCCAGCAGCCTAGCGGGAGGGGACACCGGGGAGCTGTTTTTT.

The J gene is TRBJ2-7, the V gene TRBV5-1, with D uncertain. Per germline, CDR1 SGHRS and CDR2 YFSETQ. The CDR3 has 16 residues. Deletions cut 4 bases from V and 0 bases from J, with 17 bases between. The CDR3 reads CASSPTATHLSYEQYF. For the CDR3, the DNA is TGCGCCAGCAGCCCCACCGCTACTCACCTCTCCTACGAGCAGTACTTC.

The chain recombines TRBV4-1 with TRBJ2-7; D call uncertain. V lost 3 bases and J 1 base, leaving 13 bases between the germline ends. Germline V gene sequence: CDR1 MGHRA, CDR2 YSYEKL. This CDR3 is built from 15 residues. Written as DNA, the CDR3 is TGCGCCAGCAGCCAGTACGACACTCCTTCCTACGAGCAGTACTTC. It yields the protein CASSQYDTPSYEQYF.

Here the CDR3 DNA reads TGTGCTAGTGGTTTGGACCAAAGGGAGTCCTACAATGAGCAGTTCTTC. Amino acids: CASGLDQRESYNEQFF. J is TRBJ2-1 and V is TRBV12-5, with D possibly being TRBD2 (5 bases). This CDR3 has 16 amino acids. Per germline, CDR1 LGHNT and CDR2 FRNRAP. Trimming left V 1 base short and J 1 base short, with 11 bases between.

The V call is TRBV30, the J call TRBJ2-2; D tentatively reads TRBD1 or TRBD2 (5 bases each). The CDR3 extends over 20 amino acids. The germline V gene encodes CDR1 GTSNPN and CDR2 SVGIG (reference sequence). V was clipped by 8 bases and J by 3 bases, with 34 bases between them. This chain's CDR3 is CARLEYRGTFPPEDTGELFF. The CDR3 DNA is TGTGCCCGATTGGAGTATCGAGGGACCTTCCCGCCAGAGGACACCGGGGAGCTGTTTTTT.

The chain couples TRBV3-1 (or the pseudogene TRBV3-2) to TRBJ2-7; unclear D gene. Between the trimmed V and J ends, which lost 4 bases and 7 bases, there was a span of 17 bases. Germline loops: CDR1 LGHDT, CDR2 YNNKEL (reference sequence). CDR3 length equals 14 residues. CDR3 sequence reads: CASSRFPRLGEQYF. CDR3 nucleotide sequence: TGTGCCAGCAGCCGTTTCCCCCGGCTAGGAGAGCAGTACTTC.

The chain uses TRBV10-3 and TRBJ2-7, with D perhaps given as TRBD1 or TRBD2 (5 bases each). V was clipped by 3 bases and J by 5 bases, with 8 bases between them. CDR3 length equals 12 residues. CDR1 ENHRY and CDR2 SYGVKD come from the germline V gene. CDR3 nucleotide sequence: TGTGCCATCAGTGATCAGGGAGACGAGCAGTACTTC. Translated: CAISDQGDEQYF.

This sequence joins TRBV3-1 (or the pseudogene TRBV3-2) and TRBJ2-4, with D perhaps TRBD2 (5 bases). V was trimmed by 4 bases and J by 10 bases, leaving 14 bases between them. The CDR3 length is 13 residues. CDR1 LGHDT and CDR2 YNNKEL come from the germline V gene (reference sequence). DNA of the CDR3: TGTGCCAGCAGCCTCCGACCTACGGGAATTCAGTACTTC. Translated: CASSLRPTGIQYF.

This clone appeared a single time. The rearrangement uses TRBV11-2 and TRBJ2-5, with D unresolved. V dropped 3 bases and J dropped 4 bases, with 9 bases sitting between them. Germline CDR1 SGHAT, CDR2 FQNNGV. The CDR3 consists of 13 residues. The DNA for the CDR3 is TGTGCCAGCAGCTTCCACGAAGCAGAGACCCAGTACTTC. Amino acids: CASSFHEAETQYF.